This is a list of T cell receptor beta chains from one sample in a study of early T cells in non-severe SARS-CoV-2 infection. TCRdb re-derived calls from the 5' RACE reads in MiXCR, one entry per CDR3 protein. The repertoire holds about 55,000 distinct CDR3 sequences, with 14% to 15% as singletons. The sample was whole blood, taken at baseline. These receptors were obtained from an adult who was a healthcare worker with PCR-confirmed SARS-CoV-2 infection or an uninfected control (not recorded which). Each CDR3 is given with its conserved first and last residue. The D gene is left open where the match is weak. The size field is filled for only some rows; it gives once, few, many or a size class.

D gene,J gene,clone size,V gene,CDR3 DNA,CDR3 protein
TRBD2,TRBJ2-1,many,TRBV20-1,TGCAGTGCTAGAGATCTGCTAGCGGCTTCCACATTTAACTACAATGAGCAGTTCTTC,CSARDLLAASTFNYNEQFF
TRBD2,TRBJ2-1,few,TRBV7-6,TGTGCCAGCAGCTTAGCGCCTAGCGGTACTACAGTTGAGCAGTTCTTC,CASSLAPSGTTVEQFF
NA,TRBJ2-7,NA,TRBV3-1,TGTGCCAGCAGCCAATCACACGAGCAGTACTTC,CASSQSHEQYF
NA,TRBJ1-2,many,TRBV12-3/TRBV12-4,TGTGCCAGCAGTTTGTCGAGGGGAGGCTACACCTTC,CASSLSRGGYTF
NA,TRBJ1-4,many,TRBV6-6,TGTGCCAGCAGCCTTATTAATGAAAAACTGTTTTTT,CASSLINEKLFF
NA,TRBJ2-1,once,TRBV5-6,TGTGCCAGCAGCGTGACCTTAGGCTCTGAGCAGTTCTTC,CASSVTLGSEQFF
TRBD2,TRBJ2-7,few,TRBV7-2,TGTGCCAGCAGGCGGACTAGCGGGAGCTACGAGCAGTACTTC,CASRRTSGSYEQYF
TRBD1,TRBJ1-1,NA,TRBV5-4,TGTGCCAGCAGCTTGGAAGGGGGCGATTGGAACACTGAAGCTTTCTTT,CASSLEGGDWNTEAFF
NA,TRBJ1-1,few,TRBV5-4,TGTGCCAGCAGCCGGGGTGTAGAAGCTTTCTTT,CASSRGVEAFF
NA,TRBJ2-2,few,TRBV29-1,TGCAGCGTTGATCGGAACACCGGGGAGCTGTTTTTT,CSVDRNTGELFF
TRBD1,TRBJ2-1,few,TRBV7-6,TGTGCCAGCAGCTCAAGTTCCGGGACAGGGGGCGCGGAGCAGTTCTTC,CASSSSSGTGGAEQFF
NA,TRBJ2-1,NA,TRBV5-1,TGCGCCAGCAGCTCTCGGGGACTCTCCCCCTACAATGAGCAGTTCTTC,CASSSRGLSPYNEQFF
TRBD2,TRBJ2-7,NA,TRBV29-1,TGCAGCGTCGCCCGGCGAGCGGGAGCGGGCGAGCAGTACTTC,CSVARRAGAGEQYF
NA,TRBJ1-2,NA,TRBV4-1,TGCGCCAGCAGCCAAGAGGTAGGGGTGTATGGCTACACCTTC,CASSQEVGVYGYTF